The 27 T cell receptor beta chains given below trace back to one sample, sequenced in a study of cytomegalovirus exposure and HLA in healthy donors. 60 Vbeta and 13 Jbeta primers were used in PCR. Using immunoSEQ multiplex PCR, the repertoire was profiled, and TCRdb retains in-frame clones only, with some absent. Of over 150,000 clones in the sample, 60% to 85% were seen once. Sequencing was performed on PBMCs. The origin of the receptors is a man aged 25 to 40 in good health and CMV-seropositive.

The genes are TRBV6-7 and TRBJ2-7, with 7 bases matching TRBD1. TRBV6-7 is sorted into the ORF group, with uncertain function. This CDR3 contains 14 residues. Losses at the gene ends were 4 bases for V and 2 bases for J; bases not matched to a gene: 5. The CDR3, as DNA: TGTGCCAGCAGTTCGACAGGGAACCCCTACGAGCAGTACTTC. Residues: CASSSTGNPYEQYF.

For the CDR3, the DNA is TGTGCCAGCGCCCCCCAGGGTGACGAAAAACTGTTTTTT. It codes for CASAPQGDEKLFF. This chain links TRBV6-1 with TRBJ1-4; tentative D call: TRBD1 (5 bases). Trimming cost V 8 bases and J 8 bases, with 15 bases left between them. The CDR3 consists of 13 residues. The germline V gene encodes CDR1 MNHNS and CDR2 SASEGT.

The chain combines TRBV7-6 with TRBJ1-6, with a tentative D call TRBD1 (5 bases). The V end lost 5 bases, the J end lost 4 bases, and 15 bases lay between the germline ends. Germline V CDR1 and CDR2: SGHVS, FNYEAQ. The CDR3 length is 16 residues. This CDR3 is CASSTAGLAYNSPLHF. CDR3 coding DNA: TGTGCCAGCAGCACCGCAGGGCTTGCATATAATTCACCCCTCCACTTT.

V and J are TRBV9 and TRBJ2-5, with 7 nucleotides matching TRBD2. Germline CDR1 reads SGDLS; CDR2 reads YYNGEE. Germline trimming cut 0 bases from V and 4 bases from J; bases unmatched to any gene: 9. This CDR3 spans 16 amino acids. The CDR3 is CASSVEVGGDGETQYF. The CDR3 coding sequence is TGTGCCAGCAGCGTAGAGGTGGGGGGGGACGGAGAGACCCAGTACTTC.

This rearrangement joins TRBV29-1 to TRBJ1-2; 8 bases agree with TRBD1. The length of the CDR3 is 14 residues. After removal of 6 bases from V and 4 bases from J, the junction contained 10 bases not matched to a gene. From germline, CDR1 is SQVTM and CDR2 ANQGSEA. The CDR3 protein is CSVLMGGQAYGYTF. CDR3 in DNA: TGCAGCGTCTTGATGGGGGGACAGGCCTATGGCTACACCTTC. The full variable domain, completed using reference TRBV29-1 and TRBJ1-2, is SAVISQKPSRDICQRGTSLTIQCQVDSQVTMMFWYRQQPGQSLTLIATANQGSEATYESGFVIDKFPISRPNLTFSTLTVSNMSPEDSSIYLCSVLMGGQAYGYTFGSGTRLTVV.

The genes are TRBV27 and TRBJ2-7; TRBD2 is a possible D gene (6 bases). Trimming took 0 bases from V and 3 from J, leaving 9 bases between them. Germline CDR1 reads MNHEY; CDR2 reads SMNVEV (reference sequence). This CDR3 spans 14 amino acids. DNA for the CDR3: TGTGCCAGCAGTTTATCGGGGGGACGCTACGAGCAGTACTTC. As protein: CASSLSGGRYEQYF.

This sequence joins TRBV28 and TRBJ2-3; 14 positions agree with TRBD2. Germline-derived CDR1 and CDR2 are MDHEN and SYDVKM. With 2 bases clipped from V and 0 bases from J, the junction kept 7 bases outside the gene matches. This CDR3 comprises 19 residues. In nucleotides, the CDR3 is TGTGCCAGCAGTTTACTACCATGGACTAGCGGGGGGAGCACAGATACGCAGTATTTT. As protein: CASSLLPWTSGGSTDTQYF.

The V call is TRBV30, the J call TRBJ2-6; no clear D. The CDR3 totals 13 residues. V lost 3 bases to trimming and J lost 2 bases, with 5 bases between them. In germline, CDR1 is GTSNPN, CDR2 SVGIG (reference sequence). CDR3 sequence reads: CAWRVAGANVLTF. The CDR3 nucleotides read TGTGCCTGGAGGGTAGCTGGGGCCAACGTCCTGACTTTC.

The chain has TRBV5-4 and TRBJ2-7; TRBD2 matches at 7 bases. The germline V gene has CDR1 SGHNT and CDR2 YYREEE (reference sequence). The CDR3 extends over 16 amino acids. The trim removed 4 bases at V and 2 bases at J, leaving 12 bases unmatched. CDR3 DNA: TGTGCCAGCAGCCGTCCTCATGGCGGGGGTACCTACGAGCAGTACTTC. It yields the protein CASSRPHGGGTYEQYF.

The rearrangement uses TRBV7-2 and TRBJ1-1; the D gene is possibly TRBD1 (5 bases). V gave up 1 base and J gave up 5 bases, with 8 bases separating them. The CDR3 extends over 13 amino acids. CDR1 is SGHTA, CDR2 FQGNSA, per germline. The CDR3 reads CASSLGGGTEAFF. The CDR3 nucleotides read TGTGCCAGCAGCTTAGGGGGGGGGACTGAAGCTTTCTTT.

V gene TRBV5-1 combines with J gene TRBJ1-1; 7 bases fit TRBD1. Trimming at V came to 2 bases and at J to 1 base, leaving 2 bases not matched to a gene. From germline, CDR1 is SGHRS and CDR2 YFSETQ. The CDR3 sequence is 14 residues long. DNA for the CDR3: TGCGCCAGCAGCTTAGGGGACAGGAACACTGAAGCTTTCTTT. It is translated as CASSLGDRNTEAFF.

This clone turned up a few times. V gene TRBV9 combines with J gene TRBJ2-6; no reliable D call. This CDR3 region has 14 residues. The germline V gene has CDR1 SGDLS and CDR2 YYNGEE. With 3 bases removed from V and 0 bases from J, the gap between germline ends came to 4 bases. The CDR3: CASSALSGANVLTF. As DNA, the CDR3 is TGTGCCAGCAGCGCTCTCTCTGGGGCCAACGTCCTGACTTTC.

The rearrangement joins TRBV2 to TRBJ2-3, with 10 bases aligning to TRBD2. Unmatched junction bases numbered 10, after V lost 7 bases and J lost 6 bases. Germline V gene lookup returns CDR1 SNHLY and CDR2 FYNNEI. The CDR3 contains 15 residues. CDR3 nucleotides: TGTGCCAGCATATTAGCGGGGGGCCTCGGCGATACGCAGTATTTT. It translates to CASILAGGLGDTQYF. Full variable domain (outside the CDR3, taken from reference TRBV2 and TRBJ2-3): EPEVTQTPSHQVTQMGQEVILRCVPISNHLYFYWYRQILGQKVEFLVSFYNNEISEKSEIFDDQFSVERPDGSNFTLKIRSTKLEDSAMYFCASILAGGLGDTQYFGPGTRLTVL.

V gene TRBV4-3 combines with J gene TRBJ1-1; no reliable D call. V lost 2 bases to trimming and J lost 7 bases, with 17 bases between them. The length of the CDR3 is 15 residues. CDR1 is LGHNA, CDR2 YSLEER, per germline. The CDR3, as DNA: TGCGCCAGCAGCCAATACGGTAGGGAGGCGGTTGAAGCTTTCTTT. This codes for CASSQYGREAVEAFF.

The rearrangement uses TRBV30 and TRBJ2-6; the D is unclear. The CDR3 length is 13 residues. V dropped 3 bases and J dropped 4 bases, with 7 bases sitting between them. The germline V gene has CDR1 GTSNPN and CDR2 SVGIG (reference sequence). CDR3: CAWRAAGANVLTF. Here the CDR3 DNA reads TGTGCCTGGAGAGCTGCCGGGGCCAACGTCCTGACTTTC.

DNA for the CDR3: TGTGCCAGCAGTTTGGGGACTAGAAATGAGCAGTTCTTC. Encoded protein: CASSLGTRNEQFF. The gene calls are TRBV27 and TRBJ2-1; 8 nucleotides line up with TRBD2. CDR3 length equals 13 residues. CDR1 is MNHEY and CDR2 is SMNVEV in the germline V gene (reference sequence). Trimming at V came to 3 bases and at J to 7 bases, leaving 2 bases not matched to a gene.

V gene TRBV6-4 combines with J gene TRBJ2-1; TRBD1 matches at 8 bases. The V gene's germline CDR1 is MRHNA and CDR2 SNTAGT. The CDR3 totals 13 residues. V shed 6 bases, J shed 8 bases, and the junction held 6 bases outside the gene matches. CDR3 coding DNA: TGTGCCAGCAGCCTCGGACAGGGCCATGAGCAGTTCTTC. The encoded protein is CASSLGQGHEQFF.

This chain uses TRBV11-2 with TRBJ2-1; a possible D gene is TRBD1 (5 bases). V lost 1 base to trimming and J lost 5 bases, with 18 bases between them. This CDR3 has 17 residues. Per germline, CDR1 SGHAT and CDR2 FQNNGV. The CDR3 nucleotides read TGTGCCAGCAGCTTAGGGGCAGGGCCCCCAAAAAACAATGAGCAGTTCTTC. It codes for CASSLGAGPPKNNEQFF.

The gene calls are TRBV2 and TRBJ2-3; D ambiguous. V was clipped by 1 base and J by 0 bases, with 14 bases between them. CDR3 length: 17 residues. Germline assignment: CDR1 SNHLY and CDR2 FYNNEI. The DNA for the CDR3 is TGTGCCAGCAGTGAAGACTACATACCGTCTAGCACAGATACGCAGTATTTT. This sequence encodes CASSEDYIPSSTDTQYF.

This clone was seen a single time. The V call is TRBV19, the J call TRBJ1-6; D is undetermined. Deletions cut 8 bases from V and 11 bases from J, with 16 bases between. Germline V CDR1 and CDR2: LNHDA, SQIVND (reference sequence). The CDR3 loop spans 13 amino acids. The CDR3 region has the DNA TGTGCCAGTGGAAACGACGGGTTTACACCCCTCCACTTT. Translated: CASGNDGFTPLHF.

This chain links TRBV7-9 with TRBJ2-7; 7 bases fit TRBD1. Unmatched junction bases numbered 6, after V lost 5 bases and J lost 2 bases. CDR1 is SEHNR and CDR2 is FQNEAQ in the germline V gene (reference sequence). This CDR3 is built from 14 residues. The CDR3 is CASSPSQGTYEQYF. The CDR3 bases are TGTGCCAGCAGCCCCTCACAGGGGACCTACGAGCAGTACTTC.

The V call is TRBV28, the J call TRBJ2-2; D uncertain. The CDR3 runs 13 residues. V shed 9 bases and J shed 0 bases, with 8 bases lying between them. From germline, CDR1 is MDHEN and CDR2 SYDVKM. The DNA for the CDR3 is TGTGCCAGTGGAGAGCCGAACACCGGGGAGCTGTTTTTT. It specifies CASGEPNTGELFF. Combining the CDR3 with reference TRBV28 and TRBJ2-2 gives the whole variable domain DVKVTQSSRYLVKRTGEKVFLECVQDMDHENMFWYRQDPGLGLRLIYFSYDVKMKEKGDIPEGYSVSREKKERFSLILESASTNQTSMYLCASGEPNTGELFFGEGSRLTVL.

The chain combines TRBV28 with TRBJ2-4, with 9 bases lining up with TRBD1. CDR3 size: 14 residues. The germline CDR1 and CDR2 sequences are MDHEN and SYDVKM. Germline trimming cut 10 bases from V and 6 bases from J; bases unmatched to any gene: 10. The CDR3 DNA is TGTGCCAAAAGGACAGGGGAAATAGGAAACATTCAGTACTTC. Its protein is CAKRTGEIGNIQYF.

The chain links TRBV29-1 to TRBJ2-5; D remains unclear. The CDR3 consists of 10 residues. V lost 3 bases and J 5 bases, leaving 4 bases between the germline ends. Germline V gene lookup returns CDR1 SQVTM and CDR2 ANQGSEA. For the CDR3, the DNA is TGCAGCGTTGATCGGGAGACCCAGTACTTC. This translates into CSVDRETQYF. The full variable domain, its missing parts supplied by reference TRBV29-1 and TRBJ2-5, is SAVISQKPSRDICQRGTSLTIQCQVDSQVTMMFWYRQQPGQSLTLIATANQGSEATYESGFVIDKFPISRPNLTFSTLTVSNMSPEDSSIYLCSVDRETQYFGPGTRLLVL.

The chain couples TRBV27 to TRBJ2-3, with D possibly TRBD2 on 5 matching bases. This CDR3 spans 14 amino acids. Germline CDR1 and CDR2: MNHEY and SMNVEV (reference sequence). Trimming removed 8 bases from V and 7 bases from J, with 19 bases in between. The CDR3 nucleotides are TGTGCCAGCCGTTCTCTCGGACTGCCTTATACGCAGTATTTT. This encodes CASRSLGLPYTQYF.

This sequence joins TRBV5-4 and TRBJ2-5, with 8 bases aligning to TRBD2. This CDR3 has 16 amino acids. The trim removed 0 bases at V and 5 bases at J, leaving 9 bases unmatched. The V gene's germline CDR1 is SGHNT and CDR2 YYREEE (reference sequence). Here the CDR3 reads CASSLEYSGVWETQYF. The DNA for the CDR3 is TGTGCCAGCAGCTTGGAGTATAGCGGGGTGTGGGAGACCCAGTACTTC.

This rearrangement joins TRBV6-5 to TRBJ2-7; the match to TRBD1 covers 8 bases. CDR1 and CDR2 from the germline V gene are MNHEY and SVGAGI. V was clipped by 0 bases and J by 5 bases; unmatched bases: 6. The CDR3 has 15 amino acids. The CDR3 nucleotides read TGTGCCAGCAGTTACTCAACGGACAGGGTCCACGAGCAGTACTTC. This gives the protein CASSYSTDRVHEQYF.